Presented here are 21 T cell receptor beta chains from one specimen sequenced in a study of T-cell memory formation after mild COVID-19. From the 5' RACE reads, TCRdb called clonotypes with MiXCR, one entry per CDR3 protein. The data contain 200,000 to 250,000 distinct CDR3 sequences, roughly 10% of them seen just once; the ten biggest clones take up 3.5% to 4%. Sequenced material: PBMCs or a T cell subset sorted from them (not recorded which). Receptors were obtained from a man between 18 and 29 years old who had mild COVID-19 (a few samples of this study predate the infection). Cell type and time point are not known.

This clonotype came up a few times. The chain combines TRBV3-1 with TRBJ1-1; 8 positions match TRBD1. The junction had 13 bases not matched to a gene; V was cut back by 5 bases and J by 8 bases. The CDR3 runs 15 residues. Germline V CDR1 and CDR2: LGHDT, YNNKEL (reference sequence). Here the CDR3 DNA reads TGTGCCAGCAGCTCCCAGCCGCAGGGGGCTAGAGAAGCTTTCTTT. Its protein product is CASSSQPQGAREAFF.

The rearrangement links TRBV29-1 to TRBJ2-7, with 10 bases lining up with TRBD1. Germline V gene lookup returns CDR1 SQVTM and CDR2 ANQGSEA. The CDR3 is 14 residues long. The V and J ends lost 7 bases and 4 bases, in that order; junction bases with no gene match: 10. CDR3 bases: TGCAGCGCCATAGACAGGGGGCGAAGGTACGAGCAGTACTTC. Its translation is CSAIDRGRRYEQYF.

The chain carries TRBV10-3 and TRBJ2-5, with no clear D. This CDR3 region has 13 residues. V was pared by 1 base and J by 5 bases, with 8 bases between. Germline-derived CDR1 and CDR2 are ENHRY and SYGVKD. This CDR3 is CAISEFGVETQYF. Written as DNA, the CDR3 is TGTGCCATCAGTGAGTTTGGGGTCGAGACCCAGTACTTC.

This clonotype was counted at least ten times. This chain uses TRBV4-1 with TRBJ2-1; D perhaps matches TRBD2 (5 bases). The V and J ends lost 4 bases and 3 bases respectively, with 22 bases between them. CDR3 length: 18 residues. Per germline, CDR1 MGHRA and CDR2 YSYEKL. CDR3 in DNA: TGCGCCAGCAGCCTGCCGATTCCGGTGGGGAGAGACTACAATGAGCAGTTCTTC. As protein: CASSLPIPVGRDYNEQFF.

The chain uses TRBV20-1 and TRBJ2-3; TRBD2 matches 8 bases. V lost 5 bases to trimming and J lost 6 bases; unmatched junction nucleotides: 13. The CDR3 runs to 15 residues. Germline V gene sequence: CDR1 DFQATT, CDR2 SNEGSKA (reference sequence). The chain's CDR3 is CSAPPAAGAGDTQYF. The CDR3 nucleotides read TGCAGTGCTCCCCCCGCAGCGGGGGCCGGGGATACGCAGTATTTT.

Ten or more counts support this clonotype. The chain carries TRBV4-3 and TRBJ2-5; D is perhaps TRBD1 (5 bases). From germline, CDR1 is LGHNA and CDR2 YSLEER. The CDR3 loop spans 16 amino acids. Trimming cost V 2 bases and J 4 bases, with 17 bases left between them. The CDR3 is CASSQYGQGQGETQYF. In nucleotides, the CDR3 is TGCGCCAGCAGCCAATACGGCCAAGGGCAGGGAGAGACCCAGTACTTC.

CDR3 protein: CASSLEGTSGEETQYF. CDR3 DNA: TGTGCCAGCAGCTTAGAAGGGACTAGCGGGGAAGAGACCCAGTACTTC. The genes are TRBV7-3 and TRBJ2-5; 13 positions agree with TRBD2. The CDR3 runs to 16 residues. Germline CDR1 reads SGHTA; CDR2 reads FQGTGA. With V trimmed by 2 bases and J by 3 bases, 3 bases remained unmatched.

This clonotype was seen at least ten times. The chain employs TRBV5-1 and TRBJ1-6; no definite D call. V was clipped by 4 bases and J by 0 bases, with 20 bases between them. This CDR3 contains 19 residues. Per the germline V gene, CDR1 is SGHRS and CDR2 is YFSETQ. The CDR3 DNA reads as TGCGCCAGCAGCCCACGTCCAGGACCCCGAAGCTCCTATAATTCACCCCTCCACTTT. It encodes CASSPRPGPRSSYNSPLHF.

This clonotype was observed at least ten times. J is TRBJ1-2 and V is TRBV6-5, with D tentatively TRBD1 (5 bases). The germline V gene has CDR1 MNHEY and CDR2 SVGAGI. The CDR3 totals 16 residues. Trimming cost V 0 bases and J 3 bases, with 14 bases left between them. For the CDR3, the DNA is TGTGCCAGCAGTTACTCGGCGCAGCGGACACACTATGGCTACACCTTC. It is translated as CASSYSAQRTHYGYTF.

This clonotype was observed a few times. The gene calls are TRBV4-1 and TRBJ2-4; D possibly matches TRBD1 or TRBD2 (5 bases each). Deletions cut 0 bases from V and 3 bases from J, with 21 bases between. There are 19 residues in the CDR3. Germline values: CDR1 MGHRA, CDR2 YSYEKL. DNA of the CDR3: TGCGCCAGCAGCCAAGATCACAATTTCGGGGACGCAAACAAAAACATTCAGTACTTC. Protein: CASSQDHNFGDANKNIQYF.

This clonotype came up many times. The V gene is TRBV5-5, the J gene TRBJ2-1; D may match TRBD1 or TRBD2 (5 bases each). The ends were cut back, 4 bases at V and 16 bases at J, with 18 bases in the middle. CDR3 length: 12 residues. The germline V gene has CDR1 SGHKS and CDR2 YYEKEE (reference sequence). CDR3 sequence (DNA): TGTGCCAGCAGCCTCCGGGACGCGGAGAAATTCTTC. Translated: CASSLRDAEKFF.

This chain joins TRBV7-2 and TRBJ2-1; D might be TRBD1 or TRBD2, each matching 7 bases. Germline-derived CDR1 and CDR2 are SGHTA and FQGNSA. The V end was cut by 4 bases, the J end by 6 bases, with 16 bases between. CDR3 length: 15 residues. The CDR3 reads CASSSQGGGFNEQFF. In DNA form, the CDR3 reads TGTGCCAGCAGCTCCCAGGGGGGGGGATTCAATGAGCAGTTCTTC.

Comments on this clonotype: It is unclear where the CDR3 begins or ends on the DNA, so no DNA is shown, and the CDR3 is as TCRdb lists it. The chain couples TRBV12-2 to TRBJ2-2; TRBD1, the table's D call, lacks a check against the DNA. TRBV12-2 is a recognized pseudogene. The CDR3 totals 16 residues, both ends included. CDR3 sequence reads: CASRLQGDEHRGAVFF.

V gene TRBV24-1 combines with J gene TRBJ1-6, with TRBD1 as a possible D gene (5 bases). The CDR3 spans 13 residues. The V gene lost 11 bases and the J gene lost 11 bases, with 18 bases spanning the gap. Germline V gives CDR1 KGHDR, CDR2 SFDVKD. In nucleotides, the CDR3 is TGTGCCAGCCAACCTCCTGTGACAGCACCCCTCCACTTT. Amino acids: CASQPPVTAPLHF.

Many counts were recorded for this clonotype. This rearrangement joins TRBV7-9 to TRBJ1-1; D remains ambiguous. The CDR3 has 14 amino acids. Trimming took 4 bases from V and 1 from J, leaving 10 bases between them. The germline gives CDR1 SEHNR, CDR2 FQNEAQ (reference sequence). Here the CDR3 reads CASSWLGTNTEAFF. CDR3 DNA: TGTGCCAGCAGCTGGTTGGGAACGAACACTGAAGCTTTCTTT.

The chain links TRBV30 to TRBJ1-2; no clear D gene. Germline V CDR1 and CDR2: GTSNPN, SVGIG (reference sequence). The CDR3 length is 13 residues. Deletions cut 4 bases from V and 8 bases from J, with 17 bases between. The CDR3 spells CAWTLGRYGGYTF. For the CDR3, the DNA is TGTGCCTGGACTTTGGGCCGTTATGGGGGCTACACCTTC.

This clonotype appeared a few times. The rearrangement links TRBV12-3 or TRBV12-4 to TRBJ2-4; D is unresolved. The CDR3 extends over 14 amino acids. The V end lost 3 bases, the J end lost 3 bases, and 9 bases lay between the germline ends. Written as DNA, the CDR3 is TGTGCCAGCAGTTTCCGACCTGGCAAAAACATTCAGTACTTC. Protein sequence: CASSFRPGKNIQYF.

This clonotype appeared many times. This chain links TRBV7-2 with TRBJ1-1, with D hard to call. CDR3 length equals 13 residues. Germline V gene sequence: CDR1 SGHTA, CDR2 FQGNSA. Trimming took 4 bases from V and 2 from J, leaving 8 bases between them. The CDR3 spells CASSSYQNTEAFF. The CDR3 DNA follows: TGTGCCAGCAGCTCCTACCAAAACACTGAAGCTTTCTTT.

The chain joins TRBV2 to TRBJ1-2, with D unclear. The CDR3 is 14 residues long. V was clipped by 0 bases and J by 5 bases, with 10 bases between them. CDR1 is SNHLY and CDR2 is FYNNEI in the germline V gene. CDR3 DNA sequence: TGTGCCAGCAGTGAAGCAGGCCGCGGGTATGGCTACACCTTC. Protein sequence: CASSEAGRGYGYTF.

The chain has TRBV30 and TRBJ2-7; D might be TRBD1 or TRBD2, each matching 5 bases. The CDR3 is 15 amino acids. The V end was cut by 4 bases, the J end by 3 bases, with 19 bases between. The V gene's germline CDR1 is GTSNPN and CDR2 SVGIG (reference sequence). As DNA, the CDR3 is TGTGCCTGGACTGAGCGAGGGGTGACTCGCTACGAGCAGTACTTC. Protein product: CAWTERGVTRYEQYF.

The table lists this clonotype with a few counts. The CDR3 loop reads CASSLVVAGGDLYNEQFF. The CDR3 region has the DNA TGTGCCAGCAGCTTAGTCGTAGCGGGGGGCGATCTCTACAATGAGCAGTTCTTC. V gene TRBV7-2 combines with J gene TRBJ2-1; 10 nucleotides align to TRBD2. Germline values: CDR1 SGHTA, CDR2 FQGNSA. Germline trimming cut 1 base from V and 3 bases from J; bases unmatched to any gene: 9. This CDR3 comprises 18 residues.